This T cell receptor beta chain was captured in a study of CD8 T cells in ankylosing spondylitis. In making TCR beta libraries, quantitative 5'-RACE with molecular barcodes was used. TCRdb re-analysed the 5' RACE reads in MiXCR, keeping a single row per CDR3 protein. The table lists about 210,000 distinct CDR3 sequences, just under 7.5% of them singletons. The study's findings and limits: Ankylosing spondylitis blood seemed to carry a telltale TCR beta motif made of eight or nine highly homologous variants. Earlier literature documents some of the motif variants in reactive arthritis synovial fluid and blood. Significantly higher representation of disease-linked clones was reported for matched ankylosing spondylitis synovial fluid.

This clonotype was observed at least ten times. What it binds is unknown. Germline CDR1 is MDHEN and CDR2 is SYDVKM. The CDR3 consists of 16 residues. V was pared by 5 bases and J by 5 bases, with 14 bases of the junction left unmatched. The V and J genes are TRBV28 and TRBJ2-5; TRBD1 matches 7 bases. The source material was blood, either unsorted or a sorted T cell fraction (not recorded which). The TCR comes from a male donor with ankylosing spondylitis. The CDR3 DNA reads as TGTGCCAGCAGTCCAATGGGACAGACAAGGGGGGAGACCCAGTACTTC. As protein: CASSPMGQTRGETQYF.